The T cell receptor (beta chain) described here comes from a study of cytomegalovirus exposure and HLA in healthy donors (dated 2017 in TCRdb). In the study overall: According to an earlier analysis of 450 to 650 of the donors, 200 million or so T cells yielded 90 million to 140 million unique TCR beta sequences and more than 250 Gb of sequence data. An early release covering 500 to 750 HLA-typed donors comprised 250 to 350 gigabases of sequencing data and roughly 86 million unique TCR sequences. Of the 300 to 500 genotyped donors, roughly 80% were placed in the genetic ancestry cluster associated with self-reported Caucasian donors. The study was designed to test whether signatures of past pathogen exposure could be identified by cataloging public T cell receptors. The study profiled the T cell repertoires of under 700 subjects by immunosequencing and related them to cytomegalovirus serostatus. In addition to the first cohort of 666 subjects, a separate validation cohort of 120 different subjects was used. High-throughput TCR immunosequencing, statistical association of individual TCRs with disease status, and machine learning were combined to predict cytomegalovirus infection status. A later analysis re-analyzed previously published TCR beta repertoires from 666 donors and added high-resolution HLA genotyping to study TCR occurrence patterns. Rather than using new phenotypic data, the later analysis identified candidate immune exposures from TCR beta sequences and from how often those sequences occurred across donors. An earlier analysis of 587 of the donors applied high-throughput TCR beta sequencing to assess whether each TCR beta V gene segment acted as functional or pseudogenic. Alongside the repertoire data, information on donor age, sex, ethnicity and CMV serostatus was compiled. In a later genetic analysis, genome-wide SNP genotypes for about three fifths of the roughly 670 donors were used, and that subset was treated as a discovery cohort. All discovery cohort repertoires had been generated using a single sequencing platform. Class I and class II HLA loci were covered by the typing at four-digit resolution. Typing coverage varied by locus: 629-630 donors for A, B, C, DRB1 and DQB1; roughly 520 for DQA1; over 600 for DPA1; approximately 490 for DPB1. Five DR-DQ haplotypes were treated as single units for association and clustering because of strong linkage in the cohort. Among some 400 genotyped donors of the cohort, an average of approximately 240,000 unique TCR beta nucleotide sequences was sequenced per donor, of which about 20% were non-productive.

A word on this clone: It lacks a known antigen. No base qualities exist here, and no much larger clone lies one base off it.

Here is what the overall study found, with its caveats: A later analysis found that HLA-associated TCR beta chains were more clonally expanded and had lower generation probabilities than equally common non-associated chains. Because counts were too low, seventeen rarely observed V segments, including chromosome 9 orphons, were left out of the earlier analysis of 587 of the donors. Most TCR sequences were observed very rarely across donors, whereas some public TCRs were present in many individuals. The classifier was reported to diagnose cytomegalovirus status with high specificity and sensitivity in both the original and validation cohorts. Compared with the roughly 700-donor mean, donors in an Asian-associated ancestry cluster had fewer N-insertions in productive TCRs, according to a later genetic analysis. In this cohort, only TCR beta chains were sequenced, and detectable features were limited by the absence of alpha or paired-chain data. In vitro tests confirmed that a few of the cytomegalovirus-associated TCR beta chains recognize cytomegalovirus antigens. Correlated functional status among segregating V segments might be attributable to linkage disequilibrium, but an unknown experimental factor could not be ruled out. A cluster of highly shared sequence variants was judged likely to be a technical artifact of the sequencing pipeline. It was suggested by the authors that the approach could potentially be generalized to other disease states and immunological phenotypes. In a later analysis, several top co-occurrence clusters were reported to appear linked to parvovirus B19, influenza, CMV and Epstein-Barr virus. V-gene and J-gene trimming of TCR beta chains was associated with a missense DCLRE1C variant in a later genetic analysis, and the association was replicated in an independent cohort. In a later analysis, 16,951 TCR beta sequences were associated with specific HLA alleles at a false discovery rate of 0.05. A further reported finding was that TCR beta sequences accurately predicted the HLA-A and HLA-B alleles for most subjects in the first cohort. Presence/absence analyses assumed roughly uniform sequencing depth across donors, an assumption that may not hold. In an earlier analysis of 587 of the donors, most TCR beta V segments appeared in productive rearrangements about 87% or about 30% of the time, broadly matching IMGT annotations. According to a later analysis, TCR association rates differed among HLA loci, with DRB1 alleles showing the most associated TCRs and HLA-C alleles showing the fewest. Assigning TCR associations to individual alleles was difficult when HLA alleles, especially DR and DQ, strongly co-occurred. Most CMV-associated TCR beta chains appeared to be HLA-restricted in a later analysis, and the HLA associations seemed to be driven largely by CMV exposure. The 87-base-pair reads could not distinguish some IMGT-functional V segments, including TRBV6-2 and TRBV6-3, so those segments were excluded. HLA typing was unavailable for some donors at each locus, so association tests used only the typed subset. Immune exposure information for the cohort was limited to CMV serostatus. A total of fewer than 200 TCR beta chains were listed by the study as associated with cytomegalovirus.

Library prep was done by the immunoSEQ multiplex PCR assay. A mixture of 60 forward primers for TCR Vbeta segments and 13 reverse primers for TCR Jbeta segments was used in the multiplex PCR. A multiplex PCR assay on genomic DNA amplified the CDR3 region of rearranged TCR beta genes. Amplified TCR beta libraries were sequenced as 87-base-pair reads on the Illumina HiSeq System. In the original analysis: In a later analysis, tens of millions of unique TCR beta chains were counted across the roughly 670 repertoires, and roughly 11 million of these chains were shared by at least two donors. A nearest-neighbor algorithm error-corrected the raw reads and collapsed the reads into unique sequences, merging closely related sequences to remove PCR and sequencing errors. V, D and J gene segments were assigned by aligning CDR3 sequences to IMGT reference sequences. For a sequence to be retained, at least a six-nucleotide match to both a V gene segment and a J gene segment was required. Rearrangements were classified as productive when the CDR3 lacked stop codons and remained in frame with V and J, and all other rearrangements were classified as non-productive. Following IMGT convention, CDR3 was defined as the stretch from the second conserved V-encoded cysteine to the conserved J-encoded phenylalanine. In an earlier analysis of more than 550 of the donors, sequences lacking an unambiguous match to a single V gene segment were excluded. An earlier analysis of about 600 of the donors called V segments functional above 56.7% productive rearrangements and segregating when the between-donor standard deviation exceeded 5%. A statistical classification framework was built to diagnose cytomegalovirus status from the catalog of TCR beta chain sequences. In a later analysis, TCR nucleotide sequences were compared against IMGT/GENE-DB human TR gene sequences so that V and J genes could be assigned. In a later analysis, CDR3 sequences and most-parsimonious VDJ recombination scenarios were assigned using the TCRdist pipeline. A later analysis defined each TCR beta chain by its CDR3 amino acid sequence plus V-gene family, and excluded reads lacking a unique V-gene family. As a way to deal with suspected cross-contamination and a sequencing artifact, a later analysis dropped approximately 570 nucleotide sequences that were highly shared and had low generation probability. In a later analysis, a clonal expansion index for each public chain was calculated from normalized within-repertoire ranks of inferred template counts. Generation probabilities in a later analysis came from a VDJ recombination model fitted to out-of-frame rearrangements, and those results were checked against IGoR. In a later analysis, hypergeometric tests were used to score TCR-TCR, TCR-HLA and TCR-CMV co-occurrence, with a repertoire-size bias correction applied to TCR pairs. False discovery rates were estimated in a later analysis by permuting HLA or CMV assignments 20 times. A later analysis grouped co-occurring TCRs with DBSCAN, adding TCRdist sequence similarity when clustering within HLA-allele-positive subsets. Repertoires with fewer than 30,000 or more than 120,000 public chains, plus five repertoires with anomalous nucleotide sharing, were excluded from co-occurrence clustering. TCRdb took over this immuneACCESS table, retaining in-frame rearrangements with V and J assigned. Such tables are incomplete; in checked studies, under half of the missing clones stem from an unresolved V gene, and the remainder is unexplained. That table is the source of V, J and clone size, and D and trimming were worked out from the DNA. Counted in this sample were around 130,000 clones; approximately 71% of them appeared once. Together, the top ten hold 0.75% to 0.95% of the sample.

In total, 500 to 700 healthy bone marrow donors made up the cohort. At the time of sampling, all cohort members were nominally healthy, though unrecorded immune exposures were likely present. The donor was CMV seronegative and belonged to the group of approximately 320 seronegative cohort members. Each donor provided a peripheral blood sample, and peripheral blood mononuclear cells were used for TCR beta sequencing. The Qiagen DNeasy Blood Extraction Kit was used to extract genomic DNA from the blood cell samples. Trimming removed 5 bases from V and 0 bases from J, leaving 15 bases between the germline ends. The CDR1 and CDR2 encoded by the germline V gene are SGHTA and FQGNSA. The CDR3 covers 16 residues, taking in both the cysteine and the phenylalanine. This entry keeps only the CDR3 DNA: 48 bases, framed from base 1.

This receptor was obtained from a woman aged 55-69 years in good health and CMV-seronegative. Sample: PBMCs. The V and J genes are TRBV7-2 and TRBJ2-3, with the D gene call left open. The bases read TGTGCCAGCAGCCCTCGCCAGTGGCATAGCACAGATACGCAGTATTTT. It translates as CASSPRQWHSTDTQYF. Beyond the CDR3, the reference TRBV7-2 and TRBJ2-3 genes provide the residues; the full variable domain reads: GAGVSQSPSNKVTEKGKDVELRCDPISGHTALYWYRQSLGQGLEFLIYFQGNSAPDKSGLPSDRFSAERTGGSVSTLTIQRTQQEDSAVYLCASSPRQWHSTDTQYFGPGTRLTVL.